Presented here are 26 T cell receptor beta chains from one specimen sequenced in a study of cytomegalovirus exposure and HLA in healthy donors (TCRdb year 2017). The library was generated by the immunoSEQ multiplex PCR assay. For the multiplex PCR, a mixture combining 60 forward primers for TCR Vbeta segments and 13 reverse primers for TCR Jbeta segments was used. The table comes from immuneACCESS by way of TCRdb, which keeps in-frame sequences with V and J called. Part of the clones is missing from these tables; in studies checked, under half for an unresolved V gene and the rest for unknown reasons. This sample has some 150,000 clones in its table, and just under 65% of those were observed once. The top ten constitute around 7.1% of the sample. Source material: PBMCs. All receptors come from a woman aged 60-75 years in good health and CMV-seropositive.

The V gene is TRBV7-2, the J gene TRBJ1-5, with 7 positions matching TRBD1. V shed 5 bases, J shed 1 base, and the junction held 11 bases outside the gene matches. The V gene's germline CDR1 is SGHTA and CDR2 FQGNSA. The CDR3 runs 17 residues. The CDR3 loop is CASSPGTAVRSNQPQHF. For the CDR3, the DNA is TGTGCCAGCAGCCCCGGGACAGCGGTTCGGAGCAATCAGCCCCAGCATTTT.

This chain connects TRBV7-3 to TRBJ2-5; TRBD2 is a possible D gene (5 bases). Trimming removed 5 bases at V and 6 bases at J, with 16 bases between. Germline CDR1 and CDR2: SGHTA and FQGTGA. The CDR3 runs 14 residues. DNA of the CDR3: TGTGCCAGCAGCCCCCTGTCTAGCACACAGACCCAGTACTTC. Amino acid sequence: CASSPLSSTQTQYF.

The rearrangement links TRBV27 to TRBJ2-7, with TRBD2 matching over 10 bases. Germline lookup yields CDR1 MNHEY and CDR2 SMNVEV (reference sequence). V was pared by 2 bases and J by 2 bases, with 6 bases of the junction left unmatched. This CDR3 is built from 16 residues. CDR3 sequence reads: CASSLLTSGIPYEQYF. In nucleotides, the CDR3 is TGTGCCAGCAGTTTACTCACTAGCGGGATCCCCTACGAGCAGTACTTC.

This clone was counted only a few times. The chain links TRBV4-1 to TRBJ2-2, with no clear D. The V gene lost 8 bases and the J gene lost 4 bases, with 20 bases spanning the gap. The CDR3 is made up of 16 amino acids. Looked up from germline, CDR1 is MGHRA and CDR2 is YSYEKL. CDR3 protein: CASLPQVRSFTGELFF. CDR3 coding DNA: TGCGCCAGCTTACCTCAGGTTAGATCATTCACCGGGGAGCTGTTTTTT.

The chain links TRBV18 to TRBJ1-2, with 8 nucleotides matching TRBD1. Germline lookup yields CDR1 KGHSH and CDR2 LQKENI. Unmatched junction bases numbered 3, after V lost 3 bases and J lost 6 bases. The length of the CDR3 is 13 residues. In DNA, the CDR3 is TGTGCCAGCTCACCGGACAGGGAGAATGGCTACACCTTC. It translates to CASSPDRENGYTF.

In the case of this clone: Other DNA sequences from this sample encode an identical CDR3 as well. V gene TRBV10-3 combines with J gene TRBJ2-1; the D is unclear. CDR1 is ENHRY, CDR2 SYGVKD, per germline. V lost 4 bases, J lost 9 bases, and 16 bases lay in between. There are 14 residues in the CDR3. The CDR3 region has the DNA TGTGCCATCAGTGGGCCGGGTGCCGGCGGTGAGCAGTTCTTC. Translated, it gives CAISGPGAGGEQFF.

V gene TRBV9 combines with J gene TRBJ2-1; 8 positions agree with TRBD2. The germline CDR1 and CDR2 sequences are SGDLS and YYNGEE. After removal of 3 bases from V and 7 bases from J, the junction contained 15 bases not matched to a gene. The CDR3 length is 17 residues. CDR3 DNA: TGTGCCAGCAGCGCCCGAGCGGGAGACCCTACTACAAATGAGCAGTTCTTC. It specifies CASSARAGDPTTNEQFF. The whole variable domain, remainder taken from reference TRBV9 and TRBJ2-1, is DSGVTQTPKHLITATGQRVTLRCSPRSGDLSVYWYQQSLDQGLQFLIQYYNGEERAKGNILERFSAQQFPDLHSELNLSSLELGDSALYFCASSARAGDPTTNEQFFGPGTRLTVL.

The V and J genes are TRBV10-2 and TRBJ2-1; 10 nucleotides match TRBD2. Trimming at V came to 8 bases and at J to 6 bases, leaving 7 bases not matched to a gene. Germline V gives CDR1 WSHSY, CDR2 SAAADI. There are 14 residues in the CDR3. The CDR3 DNA is TGCGCCAGCGGAACTAGCGGGATTACCAATGAGCAGTTCTTC. Translation: CASGTSGITNEQFF.

This clone turned up a few times. The chain has TRBV19 and TRBJ2-7, with 9 bases aligning to TRBD2. J was trimmed by 2 bases and V by 7 bases; bases with no gene match: 6. The germline CDR1 and CDR2 sequences are LNHDA and SQIVND (reference sequence). The length of the CDR3 is 14 residues. CDR3 DNA: TGTGCCAGTACCCCTAGCGGGGCTACCTACGAGCAGTACTTC. It encodes CASTPSGATYEQYF.

In this sample, this clone turned up once. The chain is built from TRBV4-3 and TRBJ1-5, with D uncertain. This CDR3 is built from 14 residues. Between the trimmed V and J ends, which lost 1 base and 6 bases, there was a span of 10 bases. The germline V gene has CDR1 LGHNA and CDR2 YSLEER. CDR3: CASSQVPFGQPQHF. The CDR3 DNA reads TGCGCCAGCAGCCAAGTCCCCTTCGGTCAGCCCCAGCATTTT.

This clone was recorded a few times. The J gene is TRBJ1-1, the V gene TRBV5-1; 12 bases line up with TRBD1. Germline loops: CDR1 SGHRS, CDR2 YFSETQ. The CDR3 extends over 11 amino acids. The V gene end was trimmed by 7 bases and the J gene end by 12 bases; junction bases not matched to a gene: 4. This CDR3 is CASLGTGGSFF. The CDR3 DNA reads TGCGCCAGCTTAGGGACAGGGGGCTCTTTCTTT.

The rearrangement links TRBV2 to TRBJ2-7; 8 bases fit TRBD2. Unmatched junction bases numbered 2, after V lost 1 base and J lost 0 bases. Germline V gives CDR1 SNHLY, CDR2 FYNNEI. The CDR3 totals 15 residues. CDR3: CASSEGLAGSYEQYF. The CDR3 DNA reads TGTGCCAGCAGTGAAGGGCTAGCGGGCTCCTACGAGCAGTACTTC.

This rearrangement joins TRBV11-3 to TRBJ2-7; perhaps TRBD1 as D (5 bases). Trimming took off 0 bases at V and 7 bases at J, with 10 bases between the two ends. CDR3 length equals 13 residues. From germline, CDR1 is SGHNT and CDR2 YENEEA. CDR3 loop: CASSLDQGREQYF. As DNA, the CDR3 is TGTGCCAGCAGCTTAGATCAGGGTCGAGAGCAGTACTTC.

The rearrangement links TRBV28 to TRBJ2-7, with 9 nucleotides matching TRBD2. Germline V CDR1 and CDR2: MDHEN, SYDVKM. V shed 6 bases, J shed 0 bases, and the junction held 0 bases outside the gene matches. This CDR3 has 13 residues. CDR3 loop: CASRAGGSYEQYF. The CDR3 nucleotides read TGTGCCAGCAGAGCGGGGGGCTCCTACGAGCAGTACTTC.

CDR3 nucleotide sequence: TGTGCCAGCAGCTCGAACCTCGAGCAGGGGGCTTGGAATGAGCAGTTCTTC. It is translated as CASSSNLEQGAWNEQFF. The J gene is TRBJ2-1, the V gene TRBV13; TRBD1 agrees at 8 bases. V shed 4 bases, J shed 7 bases, and the junction held 15 bases outside the gene matches. Per germline, CDR1 PRHDT and CDR2 FYEKMQ (reference sequence). This CDR3 comprises 17 residues.

Here the CDR3 reads CASSQGQGFGYTF. CDR3 sequence (DNA): TGTGCCAGCTCACAGGGACAGGGCTTTGGCTACACCTTC. This chain joins TRBV18 and TRBJ1-2, with 9 bases lining up with TRBD1. Germline V gives CDR1 KGHSH, CDR2 LQKENI. V dropped 4 bases and J dropped 7; count of bases not matched to a gene: 4. The CDR3 totals 13 residues.

The chain joins TRBV7-2 to TRBJ2-1; 8 bases agree with TRBD1. V dropped 7 bases and J dropped 5; count of bases not matched to a gene: 4. Looked up from germline, CDR1 is SGHTA and CDR2 is FQGNSA. The CDR3 is made up of 13 amino acids. This chain's CDR3 is CASTSTGDNEQFF. Here the CDR3 DNA reads TGTGCCAGCACATCGACAGGGGACAATGAGCAGTTCTTC.

The genes are TRBV11-2 and TRBJ2-7; 8 nucleotides agree with TRBD1. Germline CDR1 SGHAT, CDR2 FQNNGV. CDR3 length equals 14 residues. Unmatched junction bases numbered 4, after V lost 6 bases and J lost 0 bases. The CDR3 DNA follows: TGTGCCAGCAGGCTAACAGGGGGCTCCTACGAGCAGTACTTC. Translating gives CASRLTGGSYEQYF.

This clone was seen a handful of times. The rearrangement links TRBV5-1 to TRBJ2-3; 15 nucleotides agree with TRBD2. Germline assignment: CDR1 SGHRS and CDR2 YFSETQ. J was trimmed by 3 bases and V by 4 bases; bases with no gene match: 12. This CDR3 contains 19 residues. The CDR3 sequence: CASSRGLAGGPRRTDTQYF. CDR3 nucleotide sequence: TGCGCCAGCAGCCGAGGACTAGCGGGAGGGCCAAGGCGAACAGATACGCAGTATTTT.

The chain links TRBV28 to TRBJ1-1; no definite D call. CDR1 and CDR2 (germline): MDHEN, SYDVKM. The CDR3 contains 12 residues. Trimming took 4 bases from V and 4 from J, leaving 7 bases between them. The CDR3 reads CASSSAITEAFF. DNA of the CDR3: TGTGCCAGCAGTTCCGCGATCACTGAAGCTTTCTTT.

This chain links TRBV5-1 with TRBJ2-3; D not certain. This CDR3 comprises 15 residues. V gave up 1 base and J gave up 1 base, with 10 bases separating them. Looked up from germline, CDR1 is SGHRS and CDR2 is YFSETQ. The CDR3 is CASSLTLGRTDTQYF. CDR3 coding DNA: TGCGCCAGCAGCTTGACGCTAGGCCGCACAGATACGCAGTATTTT.

This chain uses TRBV6-5 with TRBJ1-1; no reliable D call. CDR3 length: 14 residues. Trimming left V 2 bases short and J 0 bases short, with 7 bases between. Germline CDR1 reads MNHEY; CDR2 reads SVGAGI. CDR3 bases: TGTGCCAGCAGTTACGGGCTGATGAACACTGAAGCTTTCTTT. This gives the protein CASSYGLMNTEAFF.

The chain links TRBV5-6 to TRBJ1-2, with D possibly TRBD1 on 6 matching bases. This CDR3 spans 13 amino acids. Germline CDR1 SGHDT, CDR2 YYEEEE. The V end lost 4 bases, the J end lost 2 bases, and 9 bases lay between the germline ends. The CDR3 spells CASSPDRNYGYTF. For the CDR3, the DNA is TGTGCCAGCAGCCCTGACAGGAACTATGGCTACACCTTC.

The chain employs TRBV5-8 and TRBJ2-5; TRBD1 matches at 8 bases. The ends lost 4 bases at V and 4 bases at J; junction bases unmatched: 9. Germline V lookup: CDR1 SGHTS, CDR2 YDEGEE. The CDR3 consists of 15 residues. The CDR3 spells CASSNGQGRGETQYF. The CDR3 nucleotides are TGTGCCAGCAGCAACGGACAGGGTAGGGGAGAGACCCAGTACTTC.

This clone was counted a few times. This chain uses TRBV28 with TRBJ2-7; TRBD1 is a possible D gene (6 bases). Trimming cost V 4 bases and J 6 bases, with 13 bases left between them. The CDR3 totals 13 residues. Germline V gene sequence: CDR1 MDHEN, CDR2 SYDVKM. The CDR3 bases are TGTGCCAGCAGTTGGGTACAGGGAAGCGAGCAGTACTTC. Translated, it gives CASSWVQGSEQYF.

V gene TRBV7-2 combines with J gene TRBJ1-2, with D maybe TRBD1 (5 bases). Trimming took 3 bases from V and 2 from J, leaving 10 bases between them. Germline CDR1 and CDR2: SGHTA and FQGNSA. The CDR3 is made up of 14 amino acids. CDR3 DNA: TGTGCCAGCAGCTTTCGCCAGGGAAACTATGGCTACACCTTC. Amino acids: CASSFRQGNYGYTF.